The 8 T cell receptor beta chains reported below all come from one sample, sequenced in a study of graft-versus-host responses after intestinal transplantation. Data came from immunoSEQ multiplex PCR; TCRdb stores just in-frame clones and leaves some out. Found here are fewer than 45,000 clones, 91% of them singletons; the top ten hold roughly 4.5%. Sample: PBMCs, taken 524 days after transplant. These receptors were obtained from a human patient who received an intestinal transplant, so some T cells may come from the graft donor.

The chain combines TRBV2 with TRBJ1-4; D not resolved. V was cut by 3 bases and J by 7 bases, with 12 bases left in between. Germline values: CDR1 SNHLY, CDR2 FYNNEI. This CDR3 is built from 14 residues. CDR3 coding DNA: TGTGCCAGCAGTGATCTACGTGGGAGTGAAAAACTGTTTTTT. Translation gives CASSDLRGSEKLFF.

The genes are TRBV6-6 and TRBJ1-6; D unclear. The CDR3 covers 13 residues. CDR1 and CDR2 from the germline V gene are MNHNY and SVGAGI (reference sequence). The V gene lost 8 bases and the J gene lost 0 bases, with 5 bases spanning the gap. The CDR3 DNA is TGTGCCAGCCAGAGCTCCTATAATTCACCCCTCCACTTT. Encoded protein: CASQSSYNSPLHF.

The genes are TRBV15 and TRBJ2-1; TRBD2 matches at 9 bases. The CDR3 is 13 amino acids. Germline trimming cut 1 base from V and 14 bases from J; bases unmatched to any gene: 6. The V gene's germline CDR1 is LNHNV and CDR2 YYDKDF (reference sequence). The CDR3 loop is CATSRVLAGEEFF. CDR3 nucleotide sequence: TGTGCCACCAGCAGAGTCTTAGCGGGAGAGGAGTTCTTC.

V and J are TRBV25-1 and TRBJ2-1; 10 bases agree with TRBD1. The length of the CDR3 is 15 residues. Germline CDR1 MGHDK, CDR2 SYGVNS. V was clipped by 7 bases and J by 5 bases; unmatched bases: 8. The chain's CDR3 is CASTRGQGFHNEQFF. DNA of the CDR3: TGTGCCAGCACTAGGGGACAGGGGTTCCACAATGAGCAGTTCTTC.

The chain recombines TRBV28 with TRBJ1-4, with no clear D. With 4 bases removed from V and 0 bases from J, the gap between germline ends came to 3 bases. CDR1 and CDR2 (germline): MDHEN, SYDVKM. The CDR3 spans 13 residues. CDR3 amino acids: CASSSATNEKLFF. The CDR3 region has the DNA TGTGCCAGCAGTTCCGCAACTAATGAAAAACTGTTTTTT.

This sequence joins TRBV9 and TRBJ2-2; D may be TRBD2 (5 bases). The CDR3 is 14 amino acids. Germline V gives CDR1 SGDLS, CDR2 YYNGEE. Trimming pared 3 bases from V and 2 bases from J, leaving 8 bases between. The DNA for the CDR3 is TGTGCCAGCAGCGAGGAGGACAACACCGGGGAGCTGTTTTTT. Amino acids: CASSEEDNTGELFF.

The chain links TRBV12-5 to TRBJ2-2; the match to TRBD1 covers 7 bases. The CDR3 spans 17 residues. The V segment lost 0 bases and the J segment 5 bases; nucleotides outside the gene matches: 9. The V gene's germline CDR1 is LGHNT and CDR2 FRNRAP. CDR3 nucleotides: TGTGCTAGTGGTTTGGTACACACAGGGGTATGGACCGGGGAGCTGTTTTTT. This codes for CASGLVHTGVWTGELFF.

This clone appeared once. The rearrangement links TRBV6-1 to TRBJ2-1, with 10 bases aligning to TRBD1. The CDR3 extends over 15 amino acids. Per the germline V gene, CDR1 is MNHNS and CDR2 is SASEGT. Trimming at V came to 6 bases and at J to 7 bases, leaving 9 bases not matched to a gene. The CDR3 nucleotides are TGTGCCAGCAGGTCCGGACAGGGGGTTGGTAATGAGCAGTTCTTC. This encodes CASRSGQGVGNEQFF.